Shown below are 3 T cell receptor beta chains from a single sample sequenced in a study of blood T cell repertoires in COVID-19. Generated by immunoSEQ multiplex PCR, the TCRdb table keeps only in-frame clones and is missing some. The repertoire includes around 190,000 clones, around 80% of them detected once, and around 12% sits in the top ten. Sequencing was done on a sample of peripheral blood. All receptors come from a woman aged 50 to 65 with acute or convalescent COVID-19.

This clone has just a few counts. This sample also contains other DNA sequences that code for the same CDR3. The chain is built from TRBV19 and TRBJ2-2, with 11 bases matching TRBD1. V gave up 6 bases and J gave up 0 bases; unmatched junction bases: 3. Germline V lookup: CDR1 LNHDA, CDR2 SQIVND (reference sequence). The CDR3 is 16 amino acids. The CDR3 nucleotides are TGTGCCAGTAGGCCGGGACAGGGGGCGAACACCGGGGAGCTGTTTTTT. This gives the protein CASRPGQGANTGELFF.

This chain connects TRBV10-3 to TRBJ1-5; no definite D call. The V end was cut by 1 base, the J end by 1 base, with 5 bases between. The CDR3 length is 14 residues. Per germline, CDR1 ENHRY and CDR2 SYGVKD. CDR3 loop: CAISELGSNQPQHF. For the CDR3, the DNA is TGTGCCATCAGTGAGTTGGGCAGCAATCAGCCCCAGCATTTT.

The DNA of the CDR3 is TGTGCCAGCAGCCACCTCCAGCAGGGGGCCTATAGCAATCAGCCCCAGCATTTT. This sequence encodes CASSHLQQGAYSNQPQHF. This chain connects TRBV3-1 (or the pseudogene TRBV3-2) to TRBJ1-5; 8 bases are shared with TRBD1. The CDR3 spans 18 residues. Looked up from germline, CDR1 is LGHDT and CDR2 is YNNKEL (reference sequence). Trimming at V came to 3 bases and at J to 0 bases, leaving 10 bases not matched to a gene.